The rows below give T cell receptor beta chains drawn from one sample of a study of T-cell memory formation after mild COVID-19. TCRdb re-called the 5' RACE reads through MiXCR, storing one row per CDR3 protein. The table shows over 400,000 distinct CDR3 sequences, with about 25% occurring only once. Sequenced material: PBMCs or a T cell subset sorted from them (not recorded which). All receptors derive from an adult woman who had mild COVID-19 (a few samples of this study predate the infection). Cell type and time point are not known. Both conserved end residues are part of each CDR3. D genes are given only for firm matches. Size is omitted from some rows. Given values are once, few, many or a class for expanded clones.

>TRBV5-4|few|TRBD1|TRBJ2-6
CASSQGQGGTNVLTF
TGTGCCAGCAGCCAAGGACAGGGTGGGACCAACGTCCTGACTTTC
>TRBV5-1|many|TRBD2|TRBJ2-7
CASSSGRTRYEQYF
TGCGCCAGCAGTAGCGGGAGGACCCGTTACGAGCAGTACTTC
>TRBV7-9|few|TRBD1|TRBJ2-5
CASSSPGQGFQETQYF
TGTGCCAGCAGCTCACCGGGACAGGGATTCCAAGAGACCCAGTACTTC
>TRBV25-1|-|TRBD1|TRBJ2-4
CASSDPTGVRNIQYF
TGTGCCAGCAGTGATCCGACAGGGGTCCGAAACATTCAGTACTTC
>TRBV7-8|many|-|TRBJ1-5
CASSFDSGNQPQHF
TGTGCCAGCAGCTTCGACAGCGGCAATCAGCCCCAGCATTTT
>TRBV3-1|few|TRBD2|TRBJ2-7
CASSPPTSGPFYEQYF
TGTGCCAGCAGCCCCCCGACTAGCGGGCCGTTCTACGAGCAGTACTTC
>TRBV5-1|few|-|TRBJ1-1
CASSREMNTEAFF
TGCGCCAGCAGCCGAGAGATGAACACTGAAGCTTTCTTT
>TRBV7-9|few|-|TRBJ2-7
CASSLADRGVQYF
TGTGCCAGCAGCTTAGCGGACAGAGGGGTACAGTACTTC
>TRBV10-2|few|-|TRBJ2-3
CASTWGRTDTQYF
TGCGCCAGCACCTGGGGTAGGACAGATACGCAGTATTTT
>TRBV5-4|few|TRBD1|TRBJ1-1
CASSAPGGQNTEAFF
TGTGCCAGCAGCGCACCAGGGGGCCAGAACACTGAAGCTTTCTTT